The T cell receptor beta chain described here comes from a study of STAT5B mutations in CD4+ large granular lymphocyte leukemia. Study-level points and caveats: Patient CD4-sorted repertoires stayed more clonal than healthy ones after leukemic-clone removal.

In the authors' methods: Productive clonotypes were detectable down to 2.59 x 10-5 frequency. Here immunoSEQ multiplex PCR was the method, and the copy in TCRdb shows in-frame clones only, minus some. V and J calls plus clone size are reproduced from that table; the DNA served to infer D and trimming. The data hold around 30,000 clones, with just under 75% observed a single time. From germline, CDR1 is SGHVS and CDR2 FNYEAQ. V was pared by 5 bases and J by 6 bases, with 6 bases of the junction left unmatched. CDR3 length: 15 amino acids. The sample holds a few counts of this clone. Its cognate antigen is unknown.

What was sequenced was CD4+ T cells from blood buffy coats. The source of this sequence is a human donor in good health. The chain joins TRBV7-6 to TRBJ2-2, with 10 bases fitting TRBD2. The CDR3 DNA is TGTGCCAGCAGCCCCCTCGGACTAGCGGCCGGGGAGCTGTTTTTT. This gives the protein CASSPLGLAAGELFF.